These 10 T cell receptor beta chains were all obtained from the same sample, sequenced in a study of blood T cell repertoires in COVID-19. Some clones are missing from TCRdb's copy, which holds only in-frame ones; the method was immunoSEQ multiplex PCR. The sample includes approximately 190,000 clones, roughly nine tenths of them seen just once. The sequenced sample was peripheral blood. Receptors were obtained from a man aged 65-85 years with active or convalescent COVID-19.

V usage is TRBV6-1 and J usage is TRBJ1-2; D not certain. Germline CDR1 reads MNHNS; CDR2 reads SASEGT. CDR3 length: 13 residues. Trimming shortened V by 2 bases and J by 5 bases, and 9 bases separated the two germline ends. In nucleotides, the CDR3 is TGTGCCAGCAGTGAACGACATGTGTATGGCTACACCTTC. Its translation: CASSERHVYGYTF.

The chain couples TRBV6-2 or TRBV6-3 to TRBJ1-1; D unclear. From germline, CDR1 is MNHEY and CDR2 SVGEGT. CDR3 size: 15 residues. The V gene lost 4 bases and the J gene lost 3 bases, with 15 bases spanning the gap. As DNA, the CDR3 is TGTGCCAGCAGTTCGAGGTCTTTGAAGGACACTGAAGCTTTCTTT. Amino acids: CASSSRSLKDTEAFF.

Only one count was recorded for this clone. The CDR3 DNA is TGTGCCACGCCCTTCCCCCTTGGCGGTTATAGCACAGATACGCAGTATTTT. It yields the protein CATPFPLGGYSTDTQYF. This sequence joins TRBV24-1 and TRBJ2-3; no firm D call. The ends were cut back, 10 bases at V and 0 bases at J, with 22 bases in the middle. The CDR3 is 17 residues long. Germline CDR1 KGHDR, CDR2 SFDVKD.

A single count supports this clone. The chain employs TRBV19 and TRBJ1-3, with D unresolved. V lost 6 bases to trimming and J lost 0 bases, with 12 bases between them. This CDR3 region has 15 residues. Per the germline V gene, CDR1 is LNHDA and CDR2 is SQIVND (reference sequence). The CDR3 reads CASSPFRGSGNTIYF. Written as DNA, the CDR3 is TGTGCCAGTAGCCCTTTCCGGGGCTCTGGAAACACCATATATTTT.

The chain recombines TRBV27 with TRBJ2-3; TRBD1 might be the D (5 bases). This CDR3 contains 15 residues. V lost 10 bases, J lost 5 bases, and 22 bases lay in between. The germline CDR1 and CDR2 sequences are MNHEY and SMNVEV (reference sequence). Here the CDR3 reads CATLPDTEDEDTQYF. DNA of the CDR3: TGTGCCACCCTCCCGGACACCGAAGATGAAGATACGCAGTATTTT.

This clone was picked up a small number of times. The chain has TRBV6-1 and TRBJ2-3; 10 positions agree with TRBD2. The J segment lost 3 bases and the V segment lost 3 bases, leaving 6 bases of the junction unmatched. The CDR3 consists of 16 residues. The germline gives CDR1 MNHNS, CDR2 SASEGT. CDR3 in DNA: TGTGCCAGCAGTGAGGGAGCGGGGGGGGGAACAGATACGCAGTATTTT. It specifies CASSEGAGGGTDTQYF.

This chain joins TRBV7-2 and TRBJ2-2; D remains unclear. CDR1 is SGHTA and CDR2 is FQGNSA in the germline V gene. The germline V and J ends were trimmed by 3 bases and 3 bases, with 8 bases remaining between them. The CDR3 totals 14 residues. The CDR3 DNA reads TGTGCCAGCAGCTTCGGCGGTTACACCGGGGAGCTGTTTTTT. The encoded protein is CASSFGGYTGELFF.

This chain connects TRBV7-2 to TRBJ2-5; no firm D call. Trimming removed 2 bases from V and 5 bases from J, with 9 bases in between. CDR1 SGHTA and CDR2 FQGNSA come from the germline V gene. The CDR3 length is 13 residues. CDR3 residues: CASSLLAFETQYF. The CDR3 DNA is TGTGCCAGCAGCTTATTAGCTTTTGAGACCCAGTACTTC.

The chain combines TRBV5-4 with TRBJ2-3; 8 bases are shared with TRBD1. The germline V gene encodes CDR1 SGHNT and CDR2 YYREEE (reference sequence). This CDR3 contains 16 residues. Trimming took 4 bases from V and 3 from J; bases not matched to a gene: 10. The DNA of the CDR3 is TGTGCCAGCAGCCTCCGACAGGGGTCATTTACAGATACGCAGTATTTT. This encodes CASSLRQGSFTDTQYF.

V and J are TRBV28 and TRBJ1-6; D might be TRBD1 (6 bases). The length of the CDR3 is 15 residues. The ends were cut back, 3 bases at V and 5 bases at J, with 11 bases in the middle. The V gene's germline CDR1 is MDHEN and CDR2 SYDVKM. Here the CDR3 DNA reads TGTGCCAGCAGTTTGCCCAGGGGCAATAATTCACCCCTCCACTTT. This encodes CASSLPRGNNSPLHF. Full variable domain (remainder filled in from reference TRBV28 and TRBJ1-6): DVKVTQSSRYLVKRTGEKVFLECVQDMDHENMFWYRQDPGLGLRLIYFSYDVKMKEKGDIPEGYSVSREKKERFSLILESASTNQTSMYLCASSLPRGNNSPLHFGNGTRLTVT.